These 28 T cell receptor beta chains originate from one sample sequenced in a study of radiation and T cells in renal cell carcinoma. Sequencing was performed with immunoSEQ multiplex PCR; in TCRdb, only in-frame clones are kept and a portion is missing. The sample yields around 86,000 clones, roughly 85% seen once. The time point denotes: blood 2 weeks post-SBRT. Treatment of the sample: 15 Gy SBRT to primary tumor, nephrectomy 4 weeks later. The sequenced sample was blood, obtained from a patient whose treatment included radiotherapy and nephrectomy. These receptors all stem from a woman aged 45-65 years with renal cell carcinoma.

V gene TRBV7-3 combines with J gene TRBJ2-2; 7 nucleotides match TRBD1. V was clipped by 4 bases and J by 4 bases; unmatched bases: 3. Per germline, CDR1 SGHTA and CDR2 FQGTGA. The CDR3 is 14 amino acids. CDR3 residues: CASSSRGSTGELFF. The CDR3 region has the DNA TGTGCCAGCAGCTCCAGGGGGTCCACCGGGGAGCTGTTTTTT.

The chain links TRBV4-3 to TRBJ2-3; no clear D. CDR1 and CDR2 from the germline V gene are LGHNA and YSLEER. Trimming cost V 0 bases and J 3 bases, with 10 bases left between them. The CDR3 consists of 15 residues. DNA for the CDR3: TGCGCCAGCAGCCAAGAGGGATTTGTTACAGATACGCAGTATTTT. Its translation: CASSQEGFVTDTQYF.

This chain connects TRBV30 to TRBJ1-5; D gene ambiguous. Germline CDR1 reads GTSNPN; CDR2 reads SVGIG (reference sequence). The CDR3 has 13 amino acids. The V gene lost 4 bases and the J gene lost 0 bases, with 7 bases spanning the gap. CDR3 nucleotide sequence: TGTGCCTGGACACAAAGTAGCAATCAGCCCCAGCATTTT. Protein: CAWTQSSNQPQHF. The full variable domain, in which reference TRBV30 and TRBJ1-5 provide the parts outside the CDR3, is SQTIHQWPATLVQPVGSPLSLECTVEGTSNPNLYWYRQAAGRGLQLLFYSVGIGQISSEVPQNLSASRPQDRQFILSSKKLLLSDSGFYLCAWTQSSNQPQHFGDGTRLSIL.

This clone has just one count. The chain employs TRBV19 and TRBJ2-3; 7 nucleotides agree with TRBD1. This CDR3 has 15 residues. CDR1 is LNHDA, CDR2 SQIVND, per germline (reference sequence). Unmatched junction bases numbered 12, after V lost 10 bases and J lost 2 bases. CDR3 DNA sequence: TGTGCCACCGTCCGAGGGGGCACGACCACAGATACGCAGTATTTT. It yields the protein CATVRGGTTTDTQYF.

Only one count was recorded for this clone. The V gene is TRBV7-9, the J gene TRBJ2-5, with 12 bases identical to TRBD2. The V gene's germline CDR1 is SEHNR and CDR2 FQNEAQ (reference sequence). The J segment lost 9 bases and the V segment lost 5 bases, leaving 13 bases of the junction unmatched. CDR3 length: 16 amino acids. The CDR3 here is CASSGTTSGGPSAQYF. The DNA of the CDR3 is TGTGCCAGCAGCGGAACGACTAGCGGGGGACCGTCAGCCCAGTACTTC.

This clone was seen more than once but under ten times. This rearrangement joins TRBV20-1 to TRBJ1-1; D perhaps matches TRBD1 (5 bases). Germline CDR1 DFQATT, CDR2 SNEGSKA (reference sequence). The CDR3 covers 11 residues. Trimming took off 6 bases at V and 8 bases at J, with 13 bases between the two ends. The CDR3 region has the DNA TGCAGTGCAAAGGGGTCAAAAGAAGCTTTCTTT. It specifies CSAKGSKEAFF.

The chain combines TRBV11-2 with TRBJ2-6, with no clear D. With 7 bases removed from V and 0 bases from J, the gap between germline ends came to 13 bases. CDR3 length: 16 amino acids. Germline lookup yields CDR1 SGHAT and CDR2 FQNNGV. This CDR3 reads CASTLVILSGANVLTF. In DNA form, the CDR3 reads TGTGCCAGCACCCTTGTCATCCTCTCTGGGGCCAACGTCCTGACTTTC.

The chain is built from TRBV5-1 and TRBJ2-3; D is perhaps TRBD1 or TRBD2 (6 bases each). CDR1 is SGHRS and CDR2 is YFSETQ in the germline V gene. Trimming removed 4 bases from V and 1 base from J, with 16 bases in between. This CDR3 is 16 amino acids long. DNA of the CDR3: TGCGCCAGCAGCCCGTGGGGGGCGGACGGCACAGATACGCAGTATTTT. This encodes CASSPWGADGTDTQYF. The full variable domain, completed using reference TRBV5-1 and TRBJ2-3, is KAGVTQTPRYLIKTRGQQVTLSCSPISGHRSVSWYQQTPGQGLQFLFEYFSETQRNKGNFPGRFSGRQFSNSRSEMNVSTLELGDSALYLCASSPWGADGTDTQYFGPGTRLTVL.

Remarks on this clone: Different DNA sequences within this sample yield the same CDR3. In nucleotides, the CDR3 is TGTGCCAGCAGCGGGACAGTCTCCTACGAGCAGTACTTC. Amino acid sequence: CASSGTVSYEQYF. The chain uses TRBV7-2 and TRBJ2-7, with 7 nucleotides matching TRBD1. The CDR3 contains 13 residues. With 5 bases clipped from V and 0 bases from J, the junction kept 1 base outside the gene matches. The germline CDR1 and CDR2 sequences are SGHTA and FQGNSA.

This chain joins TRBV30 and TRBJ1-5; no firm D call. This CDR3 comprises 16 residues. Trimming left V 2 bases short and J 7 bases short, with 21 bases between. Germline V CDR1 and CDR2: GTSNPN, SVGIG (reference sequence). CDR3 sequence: CAWSPSPWHPGQPQHF. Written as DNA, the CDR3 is TGTGCCTGGAGTCCCTCCCCCTGGCATCCCGGCCAGCCCCAGCATTTT.

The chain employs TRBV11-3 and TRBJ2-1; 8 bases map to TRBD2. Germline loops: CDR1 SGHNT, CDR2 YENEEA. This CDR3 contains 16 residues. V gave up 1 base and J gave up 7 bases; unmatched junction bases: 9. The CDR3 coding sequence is TGTGCCAGCAGCTTAGGGGTCAGCGGGGGCGCGAATGAGCAGTTCTTC. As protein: CASSLGVSGGANEQFF.

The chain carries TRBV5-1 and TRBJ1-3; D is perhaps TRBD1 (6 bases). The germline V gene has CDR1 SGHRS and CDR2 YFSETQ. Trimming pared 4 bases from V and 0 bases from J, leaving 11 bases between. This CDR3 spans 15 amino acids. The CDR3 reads CASSARTDSGNTIYF. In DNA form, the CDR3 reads TGCGCCAGCAGCGCCCGGACAGACTCTGGAAACACCATATATTTT.

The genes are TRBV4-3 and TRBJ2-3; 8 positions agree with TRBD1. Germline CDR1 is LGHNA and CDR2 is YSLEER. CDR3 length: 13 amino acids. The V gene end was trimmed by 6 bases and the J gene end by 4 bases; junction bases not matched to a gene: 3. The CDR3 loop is CASSGRGPDTQYF. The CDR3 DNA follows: TGCGCCAGCAGTGGCAGGGGGCCAGATACGCAGTATTTT.

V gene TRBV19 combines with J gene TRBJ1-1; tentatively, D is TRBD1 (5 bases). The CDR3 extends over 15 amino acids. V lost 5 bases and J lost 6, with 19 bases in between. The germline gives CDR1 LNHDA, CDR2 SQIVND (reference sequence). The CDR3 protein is CASSAEWDRLAEAFF. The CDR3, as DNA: TGTGCCAGTAGTGCGGAATGGGACCGCTTGGCTGAAGCTTTCTTT.

CDR3 coding DNA: TGTGCCAGCAGTTTCGGATACGGGGTCCGCTCCTACGAGCAGTACTTC. This sequence encodes CASSFGYGVRSYEQYF. V usage is TRBV27 and J usage is TRBJ2-7, with D possibly matching TRBD2 (5 bases). The CDR3 spans 16 residues. In germline, CDR1 is MNHEY, CDR2 SMNVEV (reference sequence). Trimming removed 3 bases at V and 0 bases at J, with 15 bases between.

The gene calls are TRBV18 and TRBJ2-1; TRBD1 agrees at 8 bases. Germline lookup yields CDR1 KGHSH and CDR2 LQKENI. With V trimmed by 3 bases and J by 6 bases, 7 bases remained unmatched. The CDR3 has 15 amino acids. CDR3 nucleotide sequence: TGTGCCAGCTCACCTGGACAGGGCATGGTCAATGAGCAGTTCTTC. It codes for CASSPGQGMVNEQFF.

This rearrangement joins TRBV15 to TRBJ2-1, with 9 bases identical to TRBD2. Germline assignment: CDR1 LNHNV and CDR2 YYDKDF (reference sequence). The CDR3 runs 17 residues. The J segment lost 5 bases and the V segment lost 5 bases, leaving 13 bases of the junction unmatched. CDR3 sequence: CATSAAPLAGTDNEQFF. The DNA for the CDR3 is TGTGCCACCAGCGCCGCCCCCCTAGCGGGAACAGACAATGAGCAGTTCTTC. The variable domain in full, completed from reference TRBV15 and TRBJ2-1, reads DAMVIQNPRYQVTQFGKPVTLSCSQTLNHNVMYWYQQKSSQAPKLLFHYYDKDFNNEADTPDNFQSRRPNTSFCFLDIRSPGLGDTAMYLCATSAAPLAGTDNEQFFGPGTRLTVL.

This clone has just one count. The CDR3 loop reads CASRTSGGNEQFF. CDR3 DNA sequence: TGTGCCAGCAGGACTAGCGGGGGGAATGAGCAGTTCTTC. The chain uses TRBV6-1 and TRBJ2-1, with 13 nucleotides matching TRBD2. This CDR3 spans 13 amino acids. The germline V gene encodes CDR1 MNHNS and CDR2 SASEGT. V lost 6 bases, J lost 7 bases, and 0 bases stayed unmatched.

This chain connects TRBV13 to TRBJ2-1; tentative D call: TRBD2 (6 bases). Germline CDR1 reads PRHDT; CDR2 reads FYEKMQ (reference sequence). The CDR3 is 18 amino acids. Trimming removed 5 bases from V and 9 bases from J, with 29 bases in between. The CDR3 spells CASSPKVGDSRGDSEQFF. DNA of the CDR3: TGTGCCAGCAGCCCAAAGGTGGGGGACTCCCGAGGGGATAGTGAGCAGTTCTTC.

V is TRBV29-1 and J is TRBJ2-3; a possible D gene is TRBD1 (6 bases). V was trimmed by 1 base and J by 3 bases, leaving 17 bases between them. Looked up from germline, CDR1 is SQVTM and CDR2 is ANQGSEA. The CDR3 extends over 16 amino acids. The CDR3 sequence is CSVEGYFQGSTDTQYF. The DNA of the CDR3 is TGCAGCGTTGAAGGGTATTTCCAGGGGTCGACAGATACGCAGTATTTT.

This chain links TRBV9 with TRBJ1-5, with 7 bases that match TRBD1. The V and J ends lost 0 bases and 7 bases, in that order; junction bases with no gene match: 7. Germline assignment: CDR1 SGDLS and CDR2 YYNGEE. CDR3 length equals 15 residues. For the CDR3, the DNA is TGTGCCAGCAGCGTAGGGTCAGGGGGAGCACAGCCCCAGCATTTT. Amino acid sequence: CASSVGSGGAQPQHF.

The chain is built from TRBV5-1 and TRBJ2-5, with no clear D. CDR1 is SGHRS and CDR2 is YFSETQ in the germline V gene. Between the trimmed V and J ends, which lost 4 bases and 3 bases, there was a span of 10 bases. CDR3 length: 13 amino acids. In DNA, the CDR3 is TGCGCCAGCAGCCCAGTAAATGAAGAGACCCAGTACTTC. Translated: CASSPVNEETQYF.

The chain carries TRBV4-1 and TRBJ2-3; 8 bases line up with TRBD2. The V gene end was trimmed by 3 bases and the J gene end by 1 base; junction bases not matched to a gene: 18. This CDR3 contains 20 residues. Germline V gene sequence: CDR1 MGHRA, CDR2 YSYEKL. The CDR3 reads CASSHDGVGGAGDGTDTQYF. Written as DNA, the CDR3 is TGCGCCAGCAGCCATGATGGGGTGGGGGGAGCGGGAGATGGCACAGATACGCAGTATTTT.

CDR3 region: CASSRGGGETQYF. CDR3 sequence (DNA): TGTGCCAGCTCCCGCGGAGGGGGAGAGACCCAGTACTTC. The chain carries TRBV6-5 and TRBJ2-5; D is possibly TRBD1 or TRBD2 (6 bases each). CDR3 length: 13 amino acids. Trimming pared 8 bases from V and 4 bases from J, leaving 14 bases between. Germline values: CDR1 MNHEY, CDR2 SVGAGI.

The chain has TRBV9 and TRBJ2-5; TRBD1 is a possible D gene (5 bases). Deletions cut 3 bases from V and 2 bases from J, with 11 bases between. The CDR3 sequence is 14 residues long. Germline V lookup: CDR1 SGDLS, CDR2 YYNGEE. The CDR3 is CASSESDIQETQYF. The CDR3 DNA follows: TGTGCCAGCAGCGAATCGGACATACAAGAGACCCAGTACTTC.

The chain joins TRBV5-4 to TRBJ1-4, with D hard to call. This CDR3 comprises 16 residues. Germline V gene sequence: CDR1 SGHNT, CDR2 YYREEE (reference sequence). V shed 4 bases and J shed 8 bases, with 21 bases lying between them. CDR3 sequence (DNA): TGTGCCAGCAGCCCCCCCGGCGAGGGAGGGAGGGAAAAACTGTTTTTT. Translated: CASSPPGEGGREKLFF.

The CDR3: CASSIGDPNSGNTIYF. CDR3 nucleotide sequence: TGTGCCAGCAGCATAGGGGACCCAAACTCTGGAAACACCATATATTTT. The chain joins TRBV9 to TRBJ1-3, with D perhaps matching TRBD1 (5 bases). The CDR3 covers 16 residues. Germline assignment: CDR1 SGDLS and CDR2 YYNGEE. The V end was cut by 4 bases, the J end by 0 bases, with 14 bases between.

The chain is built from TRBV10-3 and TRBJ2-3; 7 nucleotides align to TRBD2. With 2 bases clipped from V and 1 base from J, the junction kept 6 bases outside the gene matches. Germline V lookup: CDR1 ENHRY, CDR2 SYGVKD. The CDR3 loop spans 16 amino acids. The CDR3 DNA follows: TGTGCCATCAGTGAGCGGGCCGCGGGGGGCACAGATACGCAGTATTTT. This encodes CAISERAAGGTDTQYF.